This T cell receptor beta chain comes out of a study of control samples from healthy donors and cancer patients. Germline assignment: CDR1 LNHDA and CDR2 SQIVND (reference sequence). This CDR3 is built from 14 residues. V was pared by 3 bases and J by 1 base, with 7 bases between. Libraries were prepared by immunoSEQ multiplex PCR; TCRdb keeps only in-frame clonotypes and omits some of them. The sample carries 150,000 to 200,000 clones, around nine tenths recorded once. The source material was blood. The origin of this receptor is a man younger than 45 in good health. The chain combines TRBV19 with TRBJ1-5; D perhaps matches TRBD1 (5 bases). CDR3 region: CASSIGQSNQPQHF. In DNA form, the CDR3 reads TGTGCCAGTAGTATCGGACAAAGCAATCAGCCCCAGCATTTT. The whole variable domain, remainder taken from reference TRBV19 and TRBJ1-5, is DGGITQSPKYLFRKEGQNVTLSCEQNLNHDAMYWYRQDPGQGLRLIYYSQIVNDFQKGDIAEGYSVSREKKESFPLTVTSAQKNPTAFYLCASSIGQSNQPQHFGDGTRLSIL.